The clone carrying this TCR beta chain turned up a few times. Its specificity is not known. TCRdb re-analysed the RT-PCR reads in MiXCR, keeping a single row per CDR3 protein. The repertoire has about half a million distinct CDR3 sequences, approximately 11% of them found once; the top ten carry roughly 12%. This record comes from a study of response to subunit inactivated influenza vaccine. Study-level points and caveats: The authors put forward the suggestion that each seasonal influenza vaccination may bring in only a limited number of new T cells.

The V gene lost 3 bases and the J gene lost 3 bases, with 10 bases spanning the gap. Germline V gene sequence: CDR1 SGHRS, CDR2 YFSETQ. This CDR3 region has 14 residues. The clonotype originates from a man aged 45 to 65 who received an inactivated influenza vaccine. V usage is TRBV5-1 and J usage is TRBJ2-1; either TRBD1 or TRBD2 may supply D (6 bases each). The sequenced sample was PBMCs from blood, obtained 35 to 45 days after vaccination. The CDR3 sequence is CASSSGGVYNEQFF. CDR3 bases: TGCGCCAGCAGCTCCGGGGGCGTCTACAATGAGCAGTTCTTC.